The T cell receptor beta chain described here comes from a study of CD8 T cells in ankylosing spondylitis. Quantitative 5'-RACE with molecular barcodes generated TCR beta libraries. MiXCR, run by TCRdb on the 5' RACE reads, gives a single entry per CDR3 protein. This repertoire shows about 400,000 distinct CDR3 sequences, 20% found once; its top ten account for about an eighth. This CDR3 has 15 amino acids. V lost 0 bases, J lost 7 bases, and 12 bases lay in between. Germline CDR1 and CDR2: SGHAT and FQNNGV. Study-level points and caveats: Earlier studies detected some motif variants in reactive arthritis synovial fluid and blood. Disease-associated clones were reportedly significantly overrepresented in matched ankylosing spondylitis synovial fluid.

This clonotype was found a few times. The antigen remains unidentified. The sequenced sample was blood, either unsorted or a sorted T cell fraction (not recorded which). The chain joins TRBV11-2 to TRBJ1-4; TRBD1 might be the D (5 bases). The receptor was derived from a male donor with ankylosing spondylitis or in good health (not recorded which). The CDR3, as DNA: TGTGCCAGCAGCTTAGAGGTGGCAGGGTCTGAAAAACTGTTTTTT. Its protein is CASSLEVAGSEKLFF.